This TCR beta chain is from a study of blood T cell repertoires in COVID-19. About the study: Donors in the United States, Italy and Spain gave samples during acute or convalescent COVID-19. Nucleic acid was either cDNA or gDNA, and it came from T cells, B-cell-depleted T cells, or PBMCs.

Original analysis: Researchers report that nucleated cell counts were estimated from reference gene primer amplification. Generated by immunoSEQ multiplex PCR, the TCRdb table keeps only in-frame clones and is missing some. The V and J calls and the clone size are those of that table, but D and trimming were determined from the DNA. The sample lists 70,000 or so clones, 88% occurring once. Germline V gene data show CDR1 as MNHEY and CDR2 as SVGAGI. V lost 8 bases, J lost 9 bases, and 19 bases lay in between. The CDR3 loop spans 13 amino acids. Sequenced sample: peripheral blood. This chain links TRBV6-5 with TRBJ2-5, with D perhaps matching TRBD2 (7 bases). The TCR was taken from a human donor in a cohort sampled during active COVID-19. In nucleotides, the CDR3 is TGTGCCAGCCGGCGGGGGACCCCAGGGGCCCAGTACTTC. Translation gives CASRRGTPGAQYF.